This TCR beta chain was recovered during a study of blood T cell repertoires in COVID-19. Study details: Material from acute and convalescent COVID-19 was sourced from the United States, Italy and Spain. PBMCs, B-cell-depleted T cells, or T cells were the source of the cDNA or gDNA that made up the material.

V lost 5 bases and J lost 4; bases outside the gene matches: 5. The length of the CDR3 is 14 residues. The germline V gene has CDR1 LNHDA and CDR2 SQIVND (reference sequence). Patients at the Seattle site were enrolled during active infection and followed longitudinally. Authors' data handling: Estimation of nucleated cell counts was performed using reference gene primer amplification. Data came from immunoSEQ multiplex PCR; TCRdb stores just in-frame clones and leaves some out. V and J calls and clone size are those listed in that table; D and trimming were worked out from the DNA. The data contain approximately 200,000 clones, roughly 94% of them singletons.

Sequencing was carried out using peripheral blood. The receptor's source is a man in his thirties or forties with COVID-19, enrolled during active disease. The V gene is TRBV19, the J gene TRBJ1-2, with 9 bases lining up with TRBD1. Written as DNA, the CDR3 is TGTGCCAGTAGTGGGCCGGGACAGGGCTATGGCTACACCTTC. This encodes CASSGPGQGYGYTF.